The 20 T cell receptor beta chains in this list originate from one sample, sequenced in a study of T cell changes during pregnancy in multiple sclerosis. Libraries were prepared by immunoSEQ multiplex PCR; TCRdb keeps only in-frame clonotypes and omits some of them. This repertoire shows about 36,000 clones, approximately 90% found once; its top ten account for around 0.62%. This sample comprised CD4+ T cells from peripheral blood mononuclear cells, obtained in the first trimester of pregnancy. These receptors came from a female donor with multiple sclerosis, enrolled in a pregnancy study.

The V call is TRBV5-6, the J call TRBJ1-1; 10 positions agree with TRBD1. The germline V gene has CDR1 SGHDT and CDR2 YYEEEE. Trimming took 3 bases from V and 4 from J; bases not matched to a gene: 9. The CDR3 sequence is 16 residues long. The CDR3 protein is CASSYRDRGATTEAFF. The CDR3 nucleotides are TGTGCCAGCAGCTACCGGGACAGGGGCGCGACCACTGAAGCTTTCTTT.

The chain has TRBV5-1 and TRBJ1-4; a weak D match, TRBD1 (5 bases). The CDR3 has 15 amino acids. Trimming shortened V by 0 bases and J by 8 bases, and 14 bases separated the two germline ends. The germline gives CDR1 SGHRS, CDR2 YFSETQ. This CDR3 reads CASSLVGGRGEKLFF. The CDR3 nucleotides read TGCGCCAGCAGCTTGGTCGGGGGAAGGGGAGAAAAACTGTTTTTT.

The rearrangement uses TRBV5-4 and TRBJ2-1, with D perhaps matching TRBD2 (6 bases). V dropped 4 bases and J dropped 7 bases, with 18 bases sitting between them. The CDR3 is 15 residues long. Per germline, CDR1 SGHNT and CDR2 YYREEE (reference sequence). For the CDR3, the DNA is TGTGCCAGCAGCGGTGGGGGGAGGTGGGGGAATGAGCAGTTCTTC. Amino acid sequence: CASSGGGRWGNEQFF.

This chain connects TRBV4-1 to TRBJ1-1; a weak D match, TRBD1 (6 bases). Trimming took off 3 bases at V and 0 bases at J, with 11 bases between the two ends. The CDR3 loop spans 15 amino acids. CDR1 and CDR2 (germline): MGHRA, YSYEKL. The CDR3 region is CASSQVGGLNTEAFF. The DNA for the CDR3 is TGCGCCAGCAGCCAGGTGGGGGGGCTGAACACTGAAGCTTTCTTT.

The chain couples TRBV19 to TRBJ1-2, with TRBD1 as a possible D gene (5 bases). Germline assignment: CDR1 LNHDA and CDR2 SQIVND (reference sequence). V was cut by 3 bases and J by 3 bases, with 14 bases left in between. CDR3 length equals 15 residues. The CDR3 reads CASSMGRQTDYGYTF. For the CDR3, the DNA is TGTGCCAGTAGTATGGGGCGGCAGACCGACTATGGCTACACCTTC. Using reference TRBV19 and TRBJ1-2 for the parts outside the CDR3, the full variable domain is DGGITQSPKYLFRKEGQNVTLSCEQNLNHDAMYWYRQDPGQGLRLIYYSQIVNDFQKGDIAEGYSVSREKKESFPLTVTSAQKNPTAFYLCASSMGRQTDYGYTFGSGTRLTVV.

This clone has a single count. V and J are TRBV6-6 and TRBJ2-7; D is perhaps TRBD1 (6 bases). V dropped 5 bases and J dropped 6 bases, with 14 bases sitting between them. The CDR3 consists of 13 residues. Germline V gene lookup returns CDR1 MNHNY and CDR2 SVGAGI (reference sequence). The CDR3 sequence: CASSNRGQFEQYF. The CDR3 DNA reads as TGTGCCAGCAGTAACCGAGGACAGTTCGAGCAGTACTTC.

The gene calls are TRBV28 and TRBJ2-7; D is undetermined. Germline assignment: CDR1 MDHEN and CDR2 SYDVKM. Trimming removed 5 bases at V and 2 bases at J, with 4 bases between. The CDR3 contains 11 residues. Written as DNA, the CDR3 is TGTGCCAGCAGTCCGGCCTACGAGCAGTACTTC. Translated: CASSPAYEQYF.

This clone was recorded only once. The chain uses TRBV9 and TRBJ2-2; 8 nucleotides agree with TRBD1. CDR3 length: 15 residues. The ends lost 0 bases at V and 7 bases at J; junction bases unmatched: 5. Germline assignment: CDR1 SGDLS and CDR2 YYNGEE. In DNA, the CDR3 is TGTGCCAGCAGCGTAGGACAGGGGTATGTCGGGGAGCTGTTTTTT. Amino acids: CASSVGQGYVGELFF.

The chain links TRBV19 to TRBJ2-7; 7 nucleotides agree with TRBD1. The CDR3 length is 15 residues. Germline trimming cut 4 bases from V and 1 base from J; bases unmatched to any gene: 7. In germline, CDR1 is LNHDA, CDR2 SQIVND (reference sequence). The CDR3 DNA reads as TGTGCCAGTAGTAGGAGGCCGGGACAGTCCTACGAGCAGTACTTC. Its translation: CASSRRPGQSYEQYF.

The CDR3 loop is CASSDGGFQPQHF. Here the CDR3 DNA reads TGTGCCAGCAGTGATGGAGGATTTCAGCCCCAGCATTTT. The V call is TRBV2, the J call TRBJ1-5; no reliable D call. V was trimmed by 3 bases and J by 6 bases, leaving 9 bases between them. Germline CDR1 reads SNHLY; CDR2 reads FYNNEI. This CDR3 spans 13 amino acids.

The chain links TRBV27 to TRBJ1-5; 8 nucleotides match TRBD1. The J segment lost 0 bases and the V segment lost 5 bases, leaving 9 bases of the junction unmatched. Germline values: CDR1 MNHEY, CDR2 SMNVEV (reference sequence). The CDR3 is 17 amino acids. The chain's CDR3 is CASSRYDRGYSNQPQHF. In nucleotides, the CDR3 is TGTGCCAGCAGTCGTTATGACAGGGGATATAGCAATCAGCCCCAGCATTTT.

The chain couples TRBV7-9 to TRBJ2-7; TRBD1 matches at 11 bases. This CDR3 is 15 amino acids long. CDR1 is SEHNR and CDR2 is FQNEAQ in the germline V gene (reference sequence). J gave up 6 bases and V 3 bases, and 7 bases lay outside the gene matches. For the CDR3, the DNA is TGTGCCAGCAGCTTTACCGGACAGGGGGCGATCGAGCAGTACTTC. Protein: CASSFTGQGAIEQYF.

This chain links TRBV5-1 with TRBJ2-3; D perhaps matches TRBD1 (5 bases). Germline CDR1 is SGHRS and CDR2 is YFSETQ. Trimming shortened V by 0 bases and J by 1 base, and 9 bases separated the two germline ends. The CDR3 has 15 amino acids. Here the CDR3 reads CASSLVGRGTDTQYF. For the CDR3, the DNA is TGCGCCAGCAGCTTGGTTGGCAGGGGCACAGATACGCAGTATTTT.

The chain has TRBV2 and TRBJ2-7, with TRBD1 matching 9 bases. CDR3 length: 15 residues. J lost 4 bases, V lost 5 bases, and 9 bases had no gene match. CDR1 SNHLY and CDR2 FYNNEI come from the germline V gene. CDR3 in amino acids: CASSSGTGFMYEQYF. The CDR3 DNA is TGTGCCAGCAGTTCCGGGACAGGGTTCATGTACGAGCAGTACTTC. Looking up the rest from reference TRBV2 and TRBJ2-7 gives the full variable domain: EPEVTQTPSHQVTQMGQEVILRCVPISNHLYFYWYRQILGQKVEFLVSFYNNEISEKSEIFDDQFSVERPDGSNFTLKIRSTKLEDSAMYFCASSSGTGFMYEQYFGPGTRLTVT.

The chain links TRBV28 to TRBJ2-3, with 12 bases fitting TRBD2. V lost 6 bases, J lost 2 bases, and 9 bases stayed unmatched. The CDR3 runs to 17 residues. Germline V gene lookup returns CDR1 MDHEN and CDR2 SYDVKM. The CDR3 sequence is CASSPEGLAGYTDTQYF. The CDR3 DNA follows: TGTGCCAGCAGCCCCGAGGGACTAGCGGGTTACACAGATACGCAGTATTTT. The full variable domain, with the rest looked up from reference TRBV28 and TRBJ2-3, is DVKVTQSSRYLVKRTGEKVFLECVQDMDHENMFWYRQDPGLGLRLIYFSYDVKMKEKGDIPEGYSVSREKKERFSLILESASTNQTSMYLCASSPEGLAGYTDTQYFGPGTRLTVL.

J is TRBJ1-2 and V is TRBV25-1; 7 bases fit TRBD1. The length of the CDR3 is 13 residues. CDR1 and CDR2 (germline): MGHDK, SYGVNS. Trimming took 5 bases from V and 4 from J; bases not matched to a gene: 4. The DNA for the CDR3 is TGTGCCAGCAGTCGGACAGGAGGCTATGGCTACACCTTC. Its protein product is CASSRTGGYGYTF.

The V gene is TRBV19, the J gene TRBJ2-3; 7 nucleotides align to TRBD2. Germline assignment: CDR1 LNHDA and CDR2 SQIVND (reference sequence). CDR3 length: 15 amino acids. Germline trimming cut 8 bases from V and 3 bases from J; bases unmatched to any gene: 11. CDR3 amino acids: CASGSGGGSTDTQYF. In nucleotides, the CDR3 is TGTGCCAGTGGCTCGGGTGGCGGGAGTACAGATACGCAGTATTTT.

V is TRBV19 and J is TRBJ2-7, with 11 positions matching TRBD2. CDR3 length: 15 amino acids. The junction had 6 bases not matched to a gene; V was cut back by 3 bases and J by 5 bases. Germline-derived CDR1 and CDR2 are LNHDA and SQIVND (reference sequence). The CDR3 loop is CASSMASGRFDEQYF. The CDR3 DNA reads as TGTGCCAGTAGTATGGCTAGCGGGAGGTTCGACGAGCAGTACTTC.

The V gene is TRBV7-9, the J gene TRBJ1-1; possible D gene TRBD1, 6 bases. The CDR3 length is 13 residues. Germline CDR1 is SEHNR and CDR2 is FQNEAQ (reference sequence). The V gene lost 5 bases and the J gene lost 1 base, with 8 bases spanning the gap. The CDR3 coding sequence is TGTGCCAGCAGCGAACAGGGGAACACTGAAGCTTTCTTT. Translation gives CASSEQGNTEAFF.

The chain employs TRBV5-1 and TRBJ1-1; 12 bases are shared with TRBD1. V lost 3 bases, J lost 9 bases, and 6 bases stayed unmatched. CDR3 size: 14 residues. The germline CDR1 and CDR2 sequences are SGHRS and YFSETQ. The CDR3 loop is CASSSTRDRGQAFF. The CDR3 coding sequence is TGCGCCAGCAGCTCTACTCGGGACAGGGGGCAAGCTTTCTTT.